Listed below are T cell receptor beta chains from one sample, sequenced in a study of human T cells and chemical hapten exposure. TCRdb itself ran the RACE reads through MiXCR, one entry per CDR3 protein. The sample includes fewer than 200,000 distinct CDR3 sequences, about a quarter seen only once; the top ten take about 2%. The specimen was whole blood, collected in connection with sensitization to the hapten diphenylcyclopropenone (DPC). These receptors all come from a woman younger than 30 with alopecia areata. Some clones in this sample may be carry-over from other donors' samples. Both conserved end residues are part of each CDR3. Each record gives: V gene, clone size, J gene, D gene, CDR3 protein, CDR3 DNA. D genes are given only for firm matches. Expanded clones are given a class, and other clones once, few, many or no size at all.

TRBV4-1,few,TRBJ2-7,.,CASRGAGGYEQYF,TGCGCCAGCAGAGGCGCCGGAGGCTACGAGCAGTACTTC
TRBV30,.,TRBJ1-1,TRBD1,CAWSVSGQTNTEAFF,TGTGCCTGGAGTGTATCGGGACAGACGAACACTGAAGCTTTCTTT
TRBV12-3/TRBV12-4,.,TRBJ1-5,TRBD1,CASRRDSTYQPQHF,TGTGCCTCTCGCAGGGACAGTACCTATCAGCCCCAGCATTTT
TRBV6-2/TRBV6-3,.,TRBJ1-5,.,CASSYNDRFNQPQHF,TGTGCCAGCAGTTACAACGACAGGTTTAATCAGCCCCAGCATTTT
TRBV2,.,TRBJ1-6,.,CASRQGPGTPLHF,TGTGCCAGCAGGCAGGGTCCAGGGACACCCCTCCACTTT
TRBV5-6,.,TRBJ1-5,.,CASSPGLGGPQHF,TGTGCCAGCAGCCCGGGACTGGGGGGACCCCAGCATTTT
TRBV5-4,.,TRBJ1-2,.,CAGQRGGRPRDGYTF,TGTGCCGGCCAGAGAGGGGGGAGGCCTCGGGATGGCTACACCTTC
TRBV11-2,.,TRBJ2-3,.,CVSSLRPDTDTQYF,TGTGTCAGCAGCTTACGGCCTGACACAGATACGCAGTATTTT
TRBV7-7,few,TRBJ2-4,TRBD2,CARAGLLAKNIQYF,TGTGCTAGAGCGGGACTTTTAGCCAAAAACATTCAGTACTTC
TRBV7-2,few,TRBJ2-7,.,CASSSEPASEQYF,TGTGCCAGCAGCTCGGAACCCGCTAGCGAGCAGTACTTC
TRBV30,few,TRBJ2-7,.,CAWRRSTHEQYF,TGTGCCTGGAGGCGGAGTACCCACGAGCAGTACTTC
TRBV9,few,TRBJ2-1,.,CASGRLEFF,TGTGCCAGCGGCCGCCTCGAGTTCTTC
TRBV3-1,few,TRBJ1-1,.,CASSPQGLILGAFF,TGTGCCAGCAGCCCGCAGGGCCTCATACTCGGCGCTTTCTTT
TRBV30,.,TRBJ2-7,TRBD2,CAWRLAGGKQYF,TGTGCCTGGAGACTAGCGGGAGGAAAGCAGTACTTC
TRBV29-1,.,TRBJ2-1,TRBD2,CSSLGVAGGFWEQFF,TGCAGCTCCCTGGGGGTAGCGGGAGGCTTCTGGGAGCAGTTCTTC
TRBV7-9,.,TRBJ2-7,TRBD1,CASSLAGTGGEYF,TGTGCCAGCAGCTTAGCCGGGACAGGGGGAGAATACTTC
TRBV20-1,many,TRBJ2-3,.,CSVTGLTDTQYF,TGCAGTGTTACGGGTTTGACAGATACGCAGTATTTT
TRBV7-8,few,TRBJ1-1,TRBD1,CASADRAREAFF,TGTGCCAGCGCCGACAGGGCTAGAGAGGCTTTCTTT
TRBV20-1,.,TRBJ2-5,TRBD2,CSANLAGVLETQYF,TGCAGTGCTAATCTAGCGGGAGTGCTCGAGACCCAGTACTTC
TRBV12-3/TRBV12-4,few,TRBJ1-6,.,CASSQEQYNSPLHF,TGTGCCAGCAGTCAAGAACAGTATAATTCACCCCTCCACTTT
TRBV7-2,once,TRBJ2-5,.,CASSLALAVGSETQYF,TGTGCCAGCAGCTTAGCCCTCGCTGTGGGGTCAGAGACCCAGTACTTC
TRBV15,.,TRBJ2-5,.,CATSRDPGVRETQYF,TGTGCCACCAGCAGAGACCCGGGGGTTCGGGAGACCCAGTACTTC
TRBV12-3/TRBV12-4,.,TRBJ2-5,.,CASSFPTSQTQYF,TGTGCCAGCAGTTTCCCGACAAGTCAGACCCAGTACTTC
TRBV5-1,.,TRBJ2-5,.,CASSLAGGRAETQYF,TGCGCCAGCAGCTTGGCCGGGGGCCGGGCAGAGACCCAGTACTTC
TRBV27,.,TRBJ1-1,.,CASRVGREGTEAFF,TGTGCCAGCAGAGTAGGGAGGGAAGGAACTGAAGCTTTCTTT
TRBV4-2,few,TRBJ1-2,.,CASSQEAGTYGYTF,TGTGCCAGCAGCCAAGAAGCAGGGACTTATGGCTACACCTTC
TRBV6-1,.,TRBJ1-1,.,CASRSPSTEAFF,TGTGCCAGCCGCTCGCCCAGCACTGAAGCTTTCTTT
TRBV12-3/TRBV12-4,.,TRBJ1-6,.,CASSLGAPNSPLHF,TGTGCCAGCAGCCTGGGAGCGCCTAATTCACCCCTCCACTTT
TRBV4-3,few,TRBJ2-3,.,CASSQDQPGADTQYF,TGCGCCAGCAGCCAAGATCAGCCAGGGGCTGATACGCAGTATTTT
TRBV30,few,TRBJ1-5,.,CAWSRNSNQPQHF,TGTGCCTGGAGCCGTAACAGCAATCAGCCCCAGCATTTT
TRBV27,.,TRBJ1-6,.,CASRLGTTGNSPLHF,TGTGCCAGCAGACTTGGGACAACAGGGAATTCACCCCTCCACTTT
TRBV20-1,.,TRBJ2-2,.,CSATGNTGELFF,TGCAGCGCGACAGGGAACACCGGGGAGCTGTTTTTT
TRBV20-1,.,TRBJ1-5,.,CSARGLRSNQPQHF,TGCAGTGCCAGGGGACTGCGGAGCAATCAGCCCCAGCATTTT
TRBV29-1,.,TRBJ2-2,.,CSVPDSTGELFF,TGCAGCGTCCCGGACAGCACCGGGGAGCTGTTTTTT
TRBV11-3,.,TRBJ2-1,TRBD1,CASSPKTGFPYNEQFF,TGTGCCAGCAGCCCTAAGACAGGGTTCCCCTACAATGAGCAGTTCTTC